The rows below give T cell receptor beta chains drawn from one sample of a study of beta chain features in type 1 diabetes. Only in-frame clones appear in the TCRdb table, and some are missing; sequencing was by immunoSEQ multiplex PCR. This sample carries under 300,000 clones, about a fifth of them seen once, and the ten largest clones take 0.028%. Sequencing was performed on naive CD4+ T cells from blood. Source of these receptors: a middle-aged woman with type 1 diabetes. The CDR3 runs from the conserved cysteine through the conserved F or W. D genes are given only for firm matches. Not all rows give a size; the values are once, few, many and, for expanded clones, a class.

CASSTGLALRINEQFF	TGCGCCAGCAGCACCGGACTAGCGCTCCGCATCAATGAGCAGTTCTTC	few	TRBV5-1	TRBD2	TRBJ2-1
CAWSVGGTEAFF	TGTGCCTGGAGTGTGGGGGGCACTGAAGCTTTCTTT	-	TRBV30	-	TRBJ1-1
CSVGTGKTDTQYF	TGCAGCGTCGGGACAGGGAAAACAGATACGCAGTATTTT	-	TRBV29-1	TRBD1	TRBJ2-3
CATSRTDRGDSYEQYF	TGTGCCACCAGCCGAACCGACAGGGGGGACTCCTACGAGCAGTACTTC	few	TRBV15	TRBD1	TRBJ2-7
CAWSPSAYEQYF	TGTGCCTGGAGTCCGTCAGCCTACGAGCAGTACTTC	-	TRBV30	-	TRBJ2-7
CASSRDRNTEAFF	TGTGCCAGCAGCCGTGACAGAAACACTGAAGCTTTCTTT	-	TRBV7-3	-	TRBJ1-1
CASRTTGLYGYTF	TGTGCCAGCAGAACGACAGGGCTCTATGGCTACACCTTC	-	TRBV5-6	TRBD1	TRBJ1-2
CAWRAGSNQPQHF	TGTGCCTGGAGGGCCGGGAGCAATCAGCCCCAGCATTTT	-	TRBV30	-	TRBJ1-5
CASSVQGETQYF	TGTGCCAGCAGCGTCCAGGGGGAGACCCAGTACTTC	-	TRBV9	-	TRBJ2-5
CASTFGFSYNEQFF	TGTGCCAGCACCTTCGGGTTTTCCTACAATGAGCAGTTCTTC	-	TRBV7-9	-	TRBJ2-1
CASSRGLAGTYEQYF	TGTGCCAGCAGCCGGGGACTAGCGGGAACCTACGAGCAGTACTTC	-	TRBV7-9	TRBD2	TRBJ2-7
CASSLVLSSGANVLTF	TGTGCCAGCAGCTTGGTCCTTAGCTCTGGGGCCAACGTCCTGACTTTC	few	TRBV5-4	-	TRBJ2-6
CASSFTGVGTTEAFF	TGTGCCAGCAGCTTCACAGGGGTTGGGACCACTGAAGCTTTCTTT	-	TRBV7-9	TRBD1	TRBJ1-1